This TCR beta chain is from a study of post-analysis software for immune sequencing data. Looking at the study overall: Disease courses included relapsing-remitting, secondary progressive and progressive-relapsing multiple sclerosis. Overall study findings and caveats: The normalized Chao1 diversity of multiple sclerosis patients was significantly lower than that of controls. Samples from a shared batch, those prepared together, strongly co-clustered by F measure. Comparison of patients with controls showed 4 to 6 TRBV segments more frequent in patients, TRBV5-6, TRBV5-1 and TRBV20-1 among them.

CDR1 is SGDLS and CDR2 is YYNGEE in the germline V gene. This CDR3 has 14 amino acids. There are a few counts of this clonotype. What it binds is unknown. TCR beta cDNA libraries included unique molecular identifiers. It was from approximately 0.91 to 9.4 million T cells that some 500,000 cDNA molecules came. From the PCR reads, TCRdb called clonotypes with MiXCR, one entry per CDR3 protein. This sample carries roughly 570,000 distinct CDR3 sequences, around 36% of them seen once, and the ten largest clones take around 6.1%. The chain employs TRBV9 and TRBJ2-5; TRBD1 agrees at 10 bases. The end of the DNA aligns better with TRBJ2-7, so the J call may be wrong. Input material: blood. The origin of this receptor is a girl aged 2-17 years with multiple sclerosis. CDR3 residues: CASSVGGQGHEQYF. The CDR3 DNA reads TGTGCCAGCAGCGTAGGGGGACAGGGGCACGAGCAGTACTTC.